This TCR beta chain is from a study of T cell changes during pregnancy in multiple sclerosis. The assay was immunoSEQ multiplex PCR, and TCRdb's table has in-frame clones only and misses some. Of tens of thousands of clones in the sample, roughly 90% are singletons; the top ten hold over 4%. The sequence derives from a female donor in good health, enrolled as a control in a pregnancy study. The sample here was peripheral blood, taken after pregnancy.

The CDR3 sequence: CASSFAQGGDTEAFF. The CDR3 DNA reads as TGTGCCAGCAGCTTCGCCCAGGGAGGCGACACTGAAGCTTTCTTT. The chain links TRBV13 to TRBJ1-1, with a tentative D call TRBD1 (5 bases). The germline V gene encodes CDR1 PRHDT and CDR2 FYEKMQ (reference sequence). V lost 3 bases to trimming and J lost 3 bases, with 14 bases between them. This CDR3 has 15 amino acids.